This entry features one T cell receptor beta chain sequence. These data are taken from a study of CD8+ T cells in alopecia areata. The treatment is: oral pan-JAK inhibitor, 5-10 mg twice daily. cDNA prepared by RNA extraction and subsequent reverse transcription served as the template for sequencing. Produced via immunoSEQ multiplex PCR; TCRdb's table is partial and in-frame only. The sample contains approximately 210,000 clones, approximately 65% of which appear only once. V gave up 0 bases and J gave up 1 base, with 9 bases separating them. CDR1 is MNHEY, CDR2 SVGAGI, per germline. The CDR3 runs 16 residues.

The chain uses TRBV6-5 and TRBJ2-2; no clear D gene. Sequencing was performed on CD4+ T cells sorted from blood, taken at approximately week 42, from a patient treated with tofacitinib. The clonotype was recovered from a human donor with alopecia areata. CDR3 sequence: CASSYSTTVNTGELFF. The CDR3 DNA reads as TGTGCCAGCAGTTACTCAACGACGGTGAACACCGGGGAGCTGTTTTTT.